Listed below are T cell receptor beta chains from one sample, sequenced in a study of T cells after yellow fever vaccination. One entry per CDR3 protein, called by TCRdb with MiXCR from the 5' RACE reads. The top ten clones hold roughly a sixth of a sample with approximately 580,000 distinct CDR3 sequences, roughly 17% of them seen once. Sequenced material: PBMCs, taken 4 to 5 days after the first yellow fever vaccination. Receptor source: a young man who received the YFV17D yellow fever vaccine. Each CDR3 is given with its conserved first and last residue. The D gene is left open where the match is weak. A row's size may be missing; if present it is once, few, many or a size class.

V gene	J gene	clone size	D gene	CDR3 DNA	CDR3 protein
TRBV6-1	TRBJ1-4	few	TRBD1	TGTGCCAGCAGCCACAGGGGGCTAGGAGGTGAAAAACTGTTTTTT	CASSHRGLGGEKLFF
TRBV20-1	TRBJ1-5	-	-	TGCAGTGCTAGAGCTCCGGGGATCGGCAATCAGCCCCAGCATTTT	CSARAPGIGNQPQHF
TRBV5-1	TRBJ2-2	-	TRBD1	TGCGCCAGCCGGGACAGGAACACCGGGGAGCTGTTTTTT	CASRDRNTGELFF
TRBV7-2	TRBJ2-5	few	-	TGTGCCAGCAGCTTAGTGGGGGTCTCGGGGGAGACCCAGTACTTC	CASSLVGVSGETQYF
TRBV7-2	TRBJ2-7	-	-	TGTGCCAGCAGCTCGCGGCCGTCCTACGAGCAGTACTTC	CASSSRPSYEQYF
TRBV6-5	TRBJ2-5	-	TRBD1	TGTGCCAGCAGTTCCGACAGGGCCCCGGAGACCCAGTACTTC	CASSSDRAPETQYF
TRBV7-2	TRBJ2-3	-	TRBD2	TGTGCCAGCAGCCCCTCCCGGACTAGCGGGGGTAGAGATACGCAGTATTTT	CASSPSRTSGGRDTQYF
TRBV7-2	TRBJ1-6	few	TRBD1	TGTGCCAGCAGCCCCCTGCAGGGGGCGAGGGGACCCCTCCACTTT	CASSPLQGARGPLHF
TRBV5-8	TRBJ1-2	-	TRBD1	TGTGCCAGCAGCTTTGGACAGGGCAGTGGGGATGGCTACACCTTC	CASSFGQGSGDGYTF
TRBV25-1	TRBJ1-4	-	-	TGTGCCAGCACCCCAGCGAGGTACGGGGCAACTAATGAAAAACTGTTTTTT	CASTPARYGATNEKLFF
TRBV6-2/TRBV6-3	TRBJ1-5	few	-	TGTGCCAGCACCTCCGACGGAGGGAATCAGCCCCAGCATTTT	CASTSDGGNQPQHF
TRBV6-2/TRBV6-3	TRBJ2-1	many	TRBD2	TGTGCCAGCATCCCCGGGGCTAGCGGATACCAATCCTACAATGAGCAGTTCTTC	CASIPGASGYQSYNEQFF
TRBV19	TRBJ1-5	few	TRBD1	TGTGCCAGTCCCTCGCGGACAGGGGGCGAACAGCCCCAGCATTTT	CASPSRTGGEQPQHF
TRBV29-1	TRBJ2-3	-	-	TGCAGCGTTGAAGATTGGAACCGATACGACGGGGCAGATACGCAGTATTTT	CSVEDWNRYDGADTQYF
TRBV20-1	TRBJ2-1	few	TRBD2	TGCAGTGCTAGCCCAGCGGGGGCAGTCGAATCCTACAATGAGCAGTTCTTC	CSASPAGAVESYNEQFF
TRBV3-1	TRBJ2-1	few	TRBD2	TGTGCCAGCAGCCAGGGAACCGGGACTAGCGGGGGGAATGAGCAGTTCTTC	CASSQGTGTSGGNEQFF
TRBV5-1	TRBJ1-1	-	-	TGCGCCAGCAGCTTGGTACTTATGAACACTGAAGCTTTCTTT	CASSLVLMNTEAFF
TRBV7-2	TRBJ2-4	few	-	TGTGCCAGCAGCATCGAGAGGGGAAACATTCAGTACTTC	CASSIERGNIQYF
TRBV9	TRBJ1-1	few	-	TGTGCCAGCAGCGTTGGGGGCGGGTCTGAAGCTTTCTTT	CASSVGGGSEAFF
TRBV7-8	TRBJ1-6	-	TRBD1	TGTGCCAGCAGCTTAGAGGGACAGGTCAATTCACCCCTCCACTTT	CASSLEGQVNSPLHF
TRBV29-1	TRBJ2-7	-	-	TGCAGCGTTTTTTCAAAATCCTACGAGCAGTACTTC	CSVFSKSYEQYF
TRBV4-1	TRBJ2-2	-	-	TGCGCCGCACAAAACGGACCCCTTGGGGCCGGGGAGCTGTTTTTT	CAAQNGPLGAGELFF